Presented here are 17 T cell receptor beta chains from one specimen sequenced in a study of cytomegalovirus exposure and HLA in healthy donors. PCR was performed using 60 Vbeta and 13 Jbeta primers. Some clones are missing from TCRdb's copy, which holds only in-frame ones; the method was immunoSEQ multiplex PCR. The table includes about 130,000 clones, approximately 80% detected once. Sample: PBMCs. Source of these receptors: a woman in her 40s in good health and CMV-seropositive.

This chain uses TRBV10-3 with TRBJ2-3, with TRBD1 identical over 10 bases. CDR1 is ENHRY and CDR2 is SYGVKD in the germline V gene. V dropped 4 bases and J dropped 3; count of bases not matched to a gene: 1. The CDR3 spans 14 residues. The CDR3 here is CAISGQGATDTQYF. The CDR3 coding sequence is TGTGCCATCAGTGGACAGGGGGCTACAGATACGCAGTATTTT.

The chain carries TRBV2 and TRBJ1-5; the D is unclear. Germline loops: CDR1 SNHLY, CDR2 FYNNEI. V lost 9 bases, J lost 4 bases, and 10 bases lay in between. CDR3 length equals 12 residues. The DNA for the CDR3 is TGTGCCAGTGGCCGCCCTAATCAGCCCCAGCATTTT. Translating gives CASGRPNQPQHF.

This clone was detected once. J is TRBJ2-7 and V is TRBV7-9, with 9 bases identical to TRBD2. J lost 2 bases, V lost 0 bases, and 2 bases had no gene match. The CDR3 is 15 amino acids. Germline CDR1 reads SEHNR; CDR2 reads FQNEAQ (reference sequence). CDR3 protein: CASSLAAGGTYEQYF. The CDR3 nucleotides read TGTGCCAGCAGCTTAGCGGCGGGAGGGACCTACGAGCAGTACTTC.

V gene TRBV27 combines with J gene TRBJ2-1, with D possibly matching TRBD2 (5 bases). Trimming shortened V by 1 base and J by 0 bases, and 10 bases separated the two germline ends. CDR3 length: 16 residues. CDR1 MNHEY and CDR2 SMNVEV come from the germline V gene (reference sequence). CDR3 in DNA: TGTGCCAGCAGTTTATATAGCGCGAGCTCCTACAATGAGCAGTTCTTC. Translating gives CASSLYSASSYNEQFF.

The gene calls are TRBV27 and TRBJ2-7, with 9 bases that match TRBD1. Trimming removed 3 bases from V and 9 bases from J; junction bases left unmatched: 6. Germline loops: CDR1 MNHEY, CDR2 SMNVEV (reference sequence). The CDR3 is 13 residues long. CDR3 DNA: TGTGCCAGCAGTTTCGGGGACAGGGCCGGGCAGTACTTC. It is translated as CASSFGDRAGQYF.

The chain employs TRBV9 and TRBJ2-7, with 11 positions matching TRBD2. V was pared by 3 bases and J by 6 bases, with 11 bases of the junction left unmatched. The CDR3 loop spans 16 amino acids. Looked up from germline, CDR1 is SGDLS and CDR2 is YYNGEE. The CDR3 loop reads CASSGSFGLAGGEQYF. The CDR3 DNA sequence: TGTGCCAGCAGCGGGTCCTTCGGGCTAGCGGGAGGCGAGCAGTACTTC. Full variable domain (missing parts from reference TRBV9 and TRBJ2-7): DSGVTQTPKHLITATGQRVTLRCSPRSGDLSVYWYQQSLDQGLQFLIQYYNGEERAKGNILERFSAQQFPDLHSELNLSSLELGDSALYFCASSGSFGLAGGEQYFGPGTRLTVT.

This clone came up a few times. This chain connects TRBV5-1 to TRBJ1-5, with 9 bases lining up with TRBD1. V dropped 4 bases and J dropped 8; count of bases not matched to a gene: 10. The CDR3 is 15 residues long. The V gene's germline CDR1 is SGHRS and CDR2 YFSETQ. This CDR3 is CASSPRTGAGEPQHF. The CDR3 region has the DNA TGCGCCAGCAGCCCGAGGACAGGGGCGGGGGAGCCCCAGCATTTT.

The chain employs TRBV5-1 and TRBJ2-7; TRBD2 agrees at 8 bases. This CDR3 is 16 amino acids long. V was pared by 0 bases and J by 3 bases, with 8 bases of the junction left unmatched. CDR1 is SGHRS, CDR2 YFSETQ, per germline. The CDR3 coding sequence is TGCGCCAGCAGCTTGGCCCCAGCGGGAGAAATCTACGAGCAGTACTTC. It yields the protein CASSLAPAGEIYEQYF. Full variable domain (missing parts from reference TRBV5-1 and TRBJ2-7): KAGVTQTPRYLIKTRGQQVTLSCSPISGHRSVSWYQQTPGQGLQFLFEYFSETQRNKGNFPGRFSGRQFSNSRSEMNVSTLELGDSALYLCASSLAPAGEIYEQYFGPGTRLTVT.

The chain links TRBV6-1 to TRBJ2-7; TRBD2 matches at 9 bases. Germline V lookup: CDR1 MNHNS, CDR2 SASEGT. The J segment lost 2 bases and the V segment lost 4 bases, leaving 6 bases of the junction unmatched. CDR3 size: 15 residues. Here the CDR3 DNA reads TGTGCCAGCAGTGTACCACTAGCGGGCCCCTACGAGCAGTACTTC. Translation: CASSVPLAGPYEQYF.

The chain is built from TRBV7-9 and TRBJ1-4, with D possibly matching TRBD1 (6 bases). Germline assignment: CDR1 SEHNR and CDR2 FQNEAQ (reference sequence). The CDR3 runs 16 residues. V was trimmed by 5 bases and J by 0 bases, leaving 13 bases between them. The CDR3: CASSVRQAATNEKLFF. Written as DNA, the CDR3 is TGTGCCAGCAGCGTGAGACAGGCCGCAACTAATGAAAAACTGTTTTTT.

The DNA for the CDR3 is TGTGCCTGGGGGGGGGATCGCTCCTACGAGCAGTACTTC. Translation gives CAWGGDRSYEQYF. The chain carries TRBV30 and TRBJ2-7, with 7 bases aligning to TRBD2. V was pared by 5 bases and J by 0 bases, with 4 bases of the junction left unmatched. Per the germline V gene, CDR1 is GTSNPN and CDR2 is SVGIG (reference sequence). The CDR3 runs to 13 residues.

This clone was observed a single time. This rearrangement joins TRBV7-9 to TRBJ2-7, with D tentatively TRBD1 (6 bases). This CDR3 is built from 14 residues. Trimming stripped 1 base from V and 1 base from J, with 8 bases between. Germline CDR1 and CDR2: SEHNR and FQNEAQ (reference sequence). The CDR3 nucleotides are TGTGCCAGCAGCTTAGGGGGGCTATCCTACGAGCAGTACTTC. Its protein product is CASSLGGLSYEQYF.

The chain carries TRBV5-1 and TRBJ1-2, with 8 bases matching TRBD1. The germline gives CDR1 SGHRS, CDR2 YFSETQ. The CDR3 sequence is 15 residues long. Germline trimming cut 1 base from V and 8 bases from J; bases unmatched to any gene: 10. This chain's CDR3 is CASSLTTGGTWGYTF. For the CDR3, the DNA is TGCGCCAGCAGCTTGACAACAGGGGGTACGTGGGGCTACACCTTC. Full variable domain (rest looked up from reference TRBV5-1 and TRBJ1-2): KAGVTQTPRYLIKTRGQQVTLSCSPISGHRSVSWYQQTPGQGLQFLFEYFSETQRNKGNFPGRFSGRQFSNSRSEMNVSTLELGDSALYLCASSLTTGGTWGYTFGSGTRLTVV.

The chain couples TRBV11-2 to TRBJ2-7; D gene uncertain. The CDR3 loop spans 12 amino acids. CDR1 and CDR2 from the germline V gene are SGHAT and FQNNGV. Trimming removed 6 bases from V and 4 bases from J, with 10 bases in between. CDR3 amino acids: CASRQILYEQYF. CDR3 coding DNA: TGTGCCAGCAGACAGATACTTTACGAGCAGTACTTC.

This chain connects TRBV30 to TRBJ2-1, with TRBD1 matching over 10 bases. Trimming at V came to 0 bases and at J to 16 bases, leaving 6 bases not matched to a gene. Germline assignment: CDR1 GTSNPN and CDR2 SVGIG (reference sequence). The CDR3 is 12 residues long. The CDR3 nucleotides read TGTGCCTGGAGTGTTGGACAGGGGGTCGCCTTCTTC. Protein product: CAWSVGQGVAFF.

The CDR3 loop is CASSALAVYYNEQFF. The CDR3 region has the DNA TGTGCCAGCAGCGCCCTAGCGGTTTATTACAATGAGCAGTTCTTC. This chain links TRBV7-2 with TRBJ2-1; 7 bases match TRBD2. Trimming at V came to 5 bases and at J to 4 bases, leaving 8 bases not matched to a gene. The CDR3 is made up of 15 amino acids. Germline V gene sequence: CDR1 SGHTA, CDR2 FQGNSA.

This clone was seen only a few times. V is TRBV7-2 and J is TRBJ2-7; the match to TRBD2 covers 8 bases. The V gene's germline CDR1 is SGHTA and CDR2 FQGNSA. The CDR3 has 15 amino acids. V dropped 5 bases and J dropped 3; count of bases not matched to a gene: 9. The CDR3: CASSRSGGKIYEQYF. The CDR3 bases are TGTGCCAGCAGCCGATCGGGGGGGAAAATCTACGAGCAGTACTTC.